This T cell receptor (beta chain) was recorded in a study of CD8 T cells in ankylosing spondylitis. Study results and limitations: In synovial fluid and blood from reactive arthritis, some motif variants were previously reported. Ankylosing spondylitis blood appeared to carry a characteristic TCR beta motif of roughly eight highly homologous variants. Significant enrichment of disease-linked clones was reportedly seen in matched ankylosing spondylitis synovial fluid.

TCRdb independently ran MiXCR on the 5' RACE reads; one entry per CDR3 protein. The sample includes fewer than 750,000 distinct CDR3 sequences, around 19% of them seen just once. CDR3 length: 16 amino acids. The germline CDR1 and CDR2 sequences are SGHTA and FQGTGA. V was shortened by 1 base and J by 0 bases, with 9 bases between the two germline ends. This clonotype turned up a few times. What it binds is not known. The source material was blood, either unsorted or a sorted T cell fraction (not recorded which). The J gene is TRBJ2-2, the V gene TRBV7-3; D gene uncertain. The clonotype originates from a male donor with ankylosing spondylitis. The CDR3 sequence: CASSLNGRANTGELFF. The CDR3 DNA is TGTGCCAGCAGCTTAAACGGGCGAGCGAACACCGGGGAGCTGTTTTTT.